This T cell receptor beta chain was identified in a study of T cells in Graves' hyperthyroidism and ophthalmopathy. The wider study: The initial diagnosis was the point when peripheral blood was collected, ahead of any treatment.

The source material, RNA transcripts, was used to amplify TCR beta CDR3 regions. The TCR CDR3 was amplified in a first-round RT-PCR using the HTBI primer set. TCRdb called the multiplex PCR reads again in MiXCR, with one record for every CDR3 protein. The data contain 690,000 or so distinct CDR3 sequences, roughly a sixth of them seen just once; the ten biggest clones take up around 17%. V lost 0 bases and J 4 bases, leaving 11 bases between the germline ends. Germline-derived CDR1 and CDR2 are SGHTA and FQGNSA. The CDR3 length is 15 residues. Overall study findings and caveats: Most thyroid clonotypes expanded above 0.001 appeared in blood too.

About this clonotype itself: The target antigen is unknown.

The clonotype originates from a woman in her 50s with Graves' hyperthyroidism that later progressed to Graves' ophthalmopathy. Sequences were obtained from blood. J is TRBJ2-3 and V is TRBV7-2, with D perhaps TRBD2 (7 bases). This chain's CDR3 is CASSLAGGLSDTQYF. CDR3 coding DNA: TGTGCCAGCAGCTTAGCGGGGGGGCTGTCAGATACGCAGTATTTT.